This TCR beta chain stems from a study of shared clonotypes between healthy human individuals. Broader study findings: Estimated richness was generally greater in naive than memory subsets.

Donation came from healthy HIV-negative adults that had no recent acute infections or vaccinations. Profiling relied on immunoSEQ multiplex PCR, and the TCRdb table lists in-frame clones only, not all of them. The repertoire holds a few million clones, with 80% to 95% as singletons. V was pared by 7 bases and J by 5 bases, with 14 bases of the junction left unmatched. The germline V gene has CDR1 SNHLY and CDR2 FYNNEI. The CDR3 has 16 amino acids. In regard to this clone: The antigen is undetermined.

This clonotype was obtained from a man aged 18 to 30 in good health. Some clones in this sample may be carry-over from other donors' samples. J is TRBJ1-2 and V is TRBV2; 9 nucleotides line up with TRBD1. The material sequenced was naive CD4+ T cells from PBMCs. Described subset: CD45RA+ positively selected. The CDR3 DNA follows: TGTGCCAGCACTACGGGAGGAACAGGGGGCCGGTATGGCTACACCTTC. Translating it yields CASTTGGTGGRYGYTF.